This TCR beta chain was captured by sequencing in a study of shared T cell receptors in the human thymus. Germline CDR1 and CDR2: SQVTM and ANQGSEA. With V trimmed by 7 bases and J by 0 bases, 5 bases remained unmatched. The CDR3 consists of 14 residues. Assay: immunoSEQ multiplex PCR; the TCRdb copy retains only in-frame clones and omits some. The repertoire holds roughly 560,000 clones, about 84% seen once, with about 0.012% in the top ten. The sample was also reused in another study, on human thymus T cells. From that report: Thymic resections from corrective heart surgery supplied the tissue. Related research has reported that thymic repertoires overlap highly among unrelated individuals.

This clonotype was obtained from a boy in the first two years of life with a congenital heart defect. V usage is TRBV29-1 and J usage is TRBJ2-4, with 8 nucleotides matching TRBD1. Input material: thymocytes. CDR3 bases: TGCAGCGCCGGGACAGGAGAAGCCAAAAACATTCAGTACTTC. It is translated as CSAGTGEAKNIQYF.